Listed here are 10 T cell receptor beta chains from one sample, sequenced in a study of T cell changes during pregnancy in multiple sclerosis. This table comes from immunoSEQ multiplex PCR, and its TCRdb copy is limited to in-frame clones, with some not included. Of around 50,000 clones in the sample, around 90% were seen once. This specimen consisted of CD4+ T cells from peripheral blood mononuclear cells, obtained after pregnancy. The receptor source for this set is a female donor in good health, enrolled as a control in a pregnancy study.

The DNA for the CDR3 is TGCAGCGTTGATATCGAAGCTTTCTTT. Protein sequence: CSVDIEAFF. The V gene is TRBV29-1, the J gene TRBJ1-1, with D uncertain. The germline gives CDR1 SQVTM, CDR2 ANQGSEA. Trimming removed 3 bases from V and 8 bases from J, with 4 bases in between. The length of the CDR3 is 9 residues.

This clone was picked up one time. This chain joins TRBV28 and TRBJ2-7; no reliable D call. Germline lookup yields CDR1 MDHEN and CDR2 SYDVKM. The CDR3 is made up of 12 amino acids. The V end was cut by 3 bases, the J end by 6 bases, with 9 bases between. CDR3 residues: CASSLRQTEQYF. CDR3 bases: TGTGCCAGCAGTTTGCGGCAGACCGAGCAGTACTTC. Looking up the rest from reference TRBV28 and TRBJ2-7 gives the full variable domain: DVKVTQSSRYLVKRTGEKVFLECVQDMDHENMFWYRQDPGLGLRLIYFSYDVKMKEKGDIPEGYSVSREKKERFSLILESASTNQTSMYLCASSLRQTEQYFGPGTRLTVT.

The chain carries TRBV7-3 and TRBJ2-1; 11 bases fit TRBD2. Germline V gene data show CDR1 as SGHTA and CDR2 as FQGTGA. The CDR3 covers 16 residues. Germline trimming cut 5 bases from V and 9 bases from J; bases unmatched to any gene: 12. DNA of the CDR3: TGTGCCAGCAGCCCCCGGGGTAGCGGGGGGGCAGGTGAGCAGTTCTTC. This translates into CASSPRGSGGAGEQFF.

The chain couples TRBV5-1 to TRBJ2-2, with 9 bases matching TRBD1. The V gene's germline CDR1 is SGHRS and CDR2 YFSETQ. Trimming cost V 4 bases and J 3 bases; bases outside gene matches: 4. The length of the CDR3 is 15 residues. The CDR3 reads CASSDGTGYTGELFF. The CDR3 nucleotides are TGCGCCAGCAGCGATGGGACAGGGTACACCGGGGAGCTGTTTTTT.

The DNA of the CDR3 is TGTGCCAGCAGCTCAATAGCGGGGACGCAGTATTTT. Translated, it gives CASSSIAGTQYF. The chain uses TRBV7-3 and TRBJ2-3; 8 nucleotides align to TRBD2. After removal of 4 bases from V and 9 bases from J, the junction contained 3 bases not matched to a gene. In germline, CDR1 is SGHTA, CDR2 FQGTGA. This CDR3 has 12 residues.

This rearrangement joins TRBV9 to TRBJ2-2; 8 positions match TRBD2. The length of the CDR3 is 17 residues. V shed 0 bases, J shed 3 bases, and the junction held 7 bases outside the gene matches. The germline gives CDR1 SGDLS, CDR2 YYNGEE. As DNA, the CDR3 is TGTGCCAGCAGCGTAGTGGGAAAAGCGGGAGACACCGGGGAGCTGTTTTTT. It encodes CASSVVGKAGDTGELFF.

The chain links TRBV28 to TRBJ2-7; TRBD2 matches at 11 bases. The CDR3 length is 15 residues. J lost 1 base, V lost 6 bases, and 5 bases had no gene match. Germline V gene sequence: CDR1 MDHEN, CDR2 SYDVKM. CDR3 protein: CASSTIAGGSYEQYF. CDR3 nucleotides: TGTGCCAGCAGCACTATAGCGGGAGGGTCCTACGAGCAGTACTTC.

The chain links TRBV9 to TRBJ2-3, with D unclear. The CDR3 contains 14 residues. V shed 4 bases and J shed 5 bases, with 14 bases lying between them. CDR1 is SGDLS, CDR2 YYNGEE, per germline. DNA of the CDR3: TGTGCCAGCAGCCCAAACCTACCCCGAGATACGCAGTATTTT. Its translation is CASSPNLPRDTQYF.

V gene TRBV4-1 combines with J gene TRBJ2-7; 9 bases are a match to TRBD2. The V and J ends lost 4 bases and 7 bases, in that order; junction bases with no gene match: 8. The CDR3 sequence is 14 residues long. CDR1 is MGHRA, CDR2 YSYEKL, per germline. The CDR3 loop reads CASSRVAGVQEQYF. DNA of the CDR3: TGCGCCAGCAGCCGAGTAGCGGGAGTTCAGGAGCAGTACTTC.

The chain is built from TRBV30 and TRBJ1-5; D gene unclear. V was pared by 1 base and J by 1 base, with 5 bases between. Germline-derived CDR1 and CDR2 are GTSNPN and SVGIG (reference sequence). This CDR3 has 13 amino acids. The CDR3: CAWSERSNQPQHF. CDR3 sequence (DNA): TGTGCCTGGAGTGAGAGGAGCAATCAGCCCCAGCATTTT. Filled out from reference TRBV30 and TRBJ1-5, the complete variable domain reads SQTIHQWPATLVQPVGSPLSLECTVEGTSNPNLYWYRQAAGRGLQLLFYSVGIGQISSEVPQNLSASRPQDRQFILSSKKLLLSDSGFYLCAWSERSNQPQHFGDGTRLSIL.